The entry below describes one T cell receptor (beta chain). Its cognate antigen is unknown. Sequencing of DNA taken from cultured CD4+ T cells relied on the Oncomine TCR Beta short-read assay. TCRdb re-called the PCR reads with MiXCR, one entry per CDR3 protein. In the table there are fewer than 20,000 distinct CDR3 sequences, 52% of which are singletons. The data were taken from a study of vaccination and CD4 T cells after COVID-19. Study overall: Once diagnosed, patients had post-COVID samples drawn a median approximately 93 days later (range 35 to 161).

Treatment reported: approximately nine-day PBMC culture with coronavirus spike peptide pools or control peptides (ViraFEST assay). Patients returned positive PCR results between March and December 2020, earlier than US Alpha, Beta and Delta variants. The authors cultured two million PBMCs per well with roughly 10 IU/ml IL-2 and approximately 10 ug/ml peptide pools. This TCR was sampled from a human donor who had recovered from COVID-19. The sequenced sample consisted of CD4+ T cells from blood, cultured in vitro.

The CDR3 nucleotides read TGCGCCAGCAGTGCCGCCAGCCCTAGCACAGATACGCAGTATTTT. The encoded protein is CASSAASPSTDTQYF. The chain recombines TRBV5-1 with TRBJ2-3, with D unclear. V lost 5 bases, J lost 0 bases, and 13 bases lay in between. Germline values: CDR1 SGHRS, CDR2 YFSETQ. The CDR3 covers 15 residues.